This passage covers 22 T cell receptor beta chains from one sample sequenced in a study of control samples from healthy donors and cancer patients. Only in-frame clones appear in the TCRdb table, and some are missing; sequencing was by immunoSEQ multiplex PCR. The profile covers fewer than 200,000 clones, with around nine tenths appearing a single time and 1.1% to 1.5% taken by the ten largest. Sequencing input: blood. The source of these receptors is a man aged 25 to 40 in good health.

A note on this clone: No DNA is shown, since the ends of the CDR3 on it are uncertain; the CDR3 is the one TCRdb lists. The rearrangement links TRBV21-1 to TRBJ2-3; TRBD1 is taken as the D call from the table, unchecked against the DNA. TRBV21-1 is reported as a pseudogene. The CDR3 extends over 16 residues, inclusive of both ends. The CDR3 region is CASSPEVGQGTDTQYF.

This clone has just one count. This chain links TRBV18 with TRBJ2-3; possible D gene TRBD1, 6 bases. Between the trimmed V and J ends, which lost 1 base and 2 bases, there was a span of 10 bases. From germline, CDR1 is KGHSH and CDR2 LQKENI. The CDR3 length is 15 residues. The CDR3 is CASSPRRDNTDTQYF. As DNA, the CDR3 is TGTGCCAGCTCACCACGCCGGGACAACACAGATACGCAGTATTTT.

This sequence joins TRBV5-6 and TRBJ2-1; 11 bases align to TRBD2. After removal of 0 bases from V and 0 bases from J, the junction contained 5 bases not matched to a gene. In germline, CDR1 is SGHDT, CDR2 YYEEEE. The CDR3 runs 18 residues. The CDR3 DNA sequence: TGTGCCAGCAGCTTGGAGCTAGCGGGAGGCAACTCCTACAATGAGCAGTTCTTC. Translated, it gives CASSLELAGGNSYNEQFF.

The rearrangement links TRBV15 to TRBJ1-6; 11 bases match TRBD1. V gave up 6 bases and J gave up 10 bases; unmatched junction bases: 8. The CDR3 runs 15 residues. Germline V gene data show CDR1 as LNHNV and CDR2 as YYDKDF (reference sequence). In DNA, the CDR3 is TGTGCCACCAGGTCTCCCGGGACAGGGGGGTCACCCCTCCACTTT. Protein: CATRSPGTGGSPLHF.

This sequence joins TRBV10-3 and TRBJ2-5, with 7 bases identical to TRBD2. The CDR3 has 16 residues. Trimming cost V 5 bases and J 6 bases; bases outside gene matches: 15. Germline V gene data show CDR1 as ENHRY and CDR2 as SYGVKD. CDR3 loop: CAISPGDSGLGKTQYF. In DNA form, the CDR3 reads TGTGCCATCAGTCCCGGAGATAGCGGACTAGGGAAGACCCAGTACTTC.

This chain links TRBV29-1 with TRBJ1-3, with no clear D. CDR1 is SQVTM and CDR2 is ANQGSEA in the germline V gene. The CDR3 is 15 amino acids. Trimming left V 1 base short and J 2 bases short, with 12 bases between. The CDR3: CSVEGVGKAGNTIYF. CDR3 nucleotide sequence: TGCAGCGTTGAAGGGGTAGGGAAGGCTGGAAACACCATATATTTT.

This chain links TRBV6-4 with TRBJ2-3; TRBD2 matches 9 bases. There are 16 residues in the CDR3. Unmatched junction bases numbered 4, after V lost 3 bases and J lost 0 bases. Germline V gives CDR1 MRHNA, CDR2 SNTAGT. CDR3 region: CASSELAGASTDTQYF. The CDR3, as DNA: TGTGCCAGCAGTGAATTAGCGGGGGCAAGCACAGATACGCAGTATTTT.

The chain carries TRBV24-1 and TRBJ1-2; 7 bases fit TRBD1. The J segment lost 2 bases and the V segment lost 4 bases, leaving 3 bases of the junction unmatched. The CDR3 runs to 14 residues. From germline, CDR1 is KGHDR and CDR2 SFDVKD. The DNA of the CDR3 is TGTGCCACCAGTGACTCGACAGGGAACTATGGCTACACCTTC. This codes for CATSDSTGNYGYTF.

V gene TRBV5-1 combines with J gene TRBJ2-2; the match to TRBD2 covers 13 bases. V lost 0 bases, J lost 7 bases, and 21 bases stayed unmatched. Germline loops: CDR1 SGHRS, CDR2 YFSETQ. This CDR3 region has 22 residues. The CDR3 region has the DNA TGCGCCAGCAGCTTGGAAGCGGCGGGACTAGCGGGACCGCGCTCCAAGATCGGGGAGCTGTTTTTT. This sequence encodes CASSLEAAGLAGPRSKIGELFF. Full variable domain (rest looked up from reference TRBV5-1 and TRBJ2-2): KAGVTQTPRYLIKTRGQQVTLSCSPISGHRSVSWYQQTPGQGLQFLFEYFSETQRNKGNFPGRFSGRQFSNSRSEMNVSTLELGDSALYLCASSLEAAGLAGPRSKIGELFFGEGSRLTVL.

The CDR3 sequence: CATSDTPTGWTEAFF. In nucleotides, the CDR3 is TGTGCCACCAGTGATACCCCGACAGGGTGGACTGAAGCTTTCTTT. The rearrangement joins TRBV24-1 to TRBJ1-1, with TRBD1 identical over 7 bases. V gave up 3 bases and J gave up 5 bases; unmatched junction bases: 8. Germline values: CDR1 KGHDR, CDR2 SFDVKD. The CDR3 sequence is 15 residues long.

The chain couples TRBV5-5 to TRBJ2-3; TRBD2 agrees at 9 bases. The CDR3 sequence is 15 residues long. The germline gives CDR1 SGHKS, CDR2 YYEKEE (reference sequence). Trimming took 0 bases from V and 5 from J; bases not matched to a gene: 4. CDR3 DNA sequence: TGTGCCAGCAGCTTGGCGTTAGCGGGAGTAGATACGCAGTATTTT. It codes for CASSLALAGVDTQYF.

The V call is TRBV12-3 or TRBV12-4, the J call TRBJ1-2; maybe TRBD1 (6 bases). The CDR3 is made up of 13 amino acids. V dropped 6 bases and J dropped 8 bases, with 16 bases sitting between them. The CDR3 region has the DNA TGTGCCAGCAGGCCGGACAGTGGCGGGGGCTACACCTTC. It specifies CASRPDSGGGYTF.

The CDR3 protein is CASSVAGWTGAYGYTF. CDR3 coding DNA: TGTGCCAGCAGCGTAGCTGGGTGGACAGGGGCATATGGCTACACCTTC. The rearrangement uses TRBV9 and TRBJ1-2; 9 bases match TRBD1. In germline, CDR1 is SGDLS, CDR2 YYNGEE. The CDR3 sequence is 16 residues long. Losses at the gene ends were 0 bases for V and 5 bases for J; bases not matched to a gene: 8.

This chain connects TRBV11-2 to TRBJ2-1, with a possible D match to TRBD2 (6 bases). CDR1 is SGHAT, CDR2 FQNNGV, per germline. V dropped 2 bases and J dropped 6 bases, with 14 bases sitting between them. The length of the CDR3 is 15 residues. The CDR3 reads CASSLLQEGFNEQFF. The CDR3 coding sequence is TGTGCCAGCAGCTTATTACAGGAGGGGTTCAATGAGCAGTTCTTC.

CDR3 loop: CASSRDSISYNSPLHF. The CDR3, as DNA: TGTGCCAGCAGCCGCGACAGTATCTCCTATAATTCACCCCTCCACTTT. The chain carries TRBV27 and TRBJ1-6, with a tentative D call TRBD1 (5 bases). The V gene lost 6 bases and the J gene lost 0 bases, with 12 bases spanning the gap. Germline lookup yields CDR1 MNHEY and CDR2 SMNVEV (reference sequence). CDR3 length: 16 amino acids.

The chain has TRBV5-1 and TRBJ1-2; D uncertain. Germline CDR1 is SGHRS and CDR2 is YFSETQ. The ends were cut back, 4 bases at V and 2 bases at J, with 15 bases in the middle. The CDR3 totals 15 residues. The CDR3 sequence is CASSGERGWNYGYTF. The DNA of the CDR3 is TGCGCCAGCAGCGGGGAGAGAGGGTGGAACTATGGCTACACCTTC.

CDR3 in amino acids: CASSHYLWSSGRTEDNEQFF. The CDR3 bases are TGTGCCAGCAGCCATTACCTTTGGTCCTCCGGAAGGACGGAAGACAATGAGCAGTTCTTC. V usage is TRBV4-2 and J usage is TRBJ2-1; D gene unclear. Germline CDR1 and CDR2: LGHNA and YNFKEQ. V lost 3 bases to trimming and J lost 5 bases, with 29 bases between them. CDR3 length: 20 amino acids.

The CDR3 sequence: CSVVVTGLGYGYTF. In DNA form, the CDR3 reads TGCAGCGTTGTTGTGACAGGGCTCGGCTATGGCTACACCTTC. The chain couples TRBV29-1 to TRBJ1-2; 7 bases align to TRBD1. CDR1 is SQVTM, CDR2 ANQGSEA, per germline. The length of the CDR3 is 14 residues. Unmatched junction bases numbered 9, after V lost 4 bases and J lost 4 bases.

The chain links TRBV6-5 to TRBJ2-2; no clear D. V lost 7 bases and J 3 bases, leaving 12 bases between the germline ends. The CDR3 is made up of 14 amino acids. Germline loops: CDR1 MNHEY, CDR2 SVGAGI. CDR3 amino acids: CASTEMSYTGELFF. The CDR3 nucleotides read TGTGCCAGCACCGAAATGAGCTACACCGGGGAGCTGTTTTTT.

This chain uses TRBV19 with TRBJ2-4, with 8 nucleotides matching TRBD1. Losses at the gene ends were 1 base for V and 5 bases for J; bases not matched to a gene: 4. Germline assignment: CDR1 LNHDA and CDR2 SQIVND (reference sequence). The CDR3 is 15 amino acids. This CDR3 is CASSIAPGGQNIQYF. The CDR3 coding sequence is TGTGCCAGTAGTATAGCCCCAGGGGGCCAAAACATTCAGTACTTC.

This clone was recorded a few times. The rearrangement links TRBV28 to TRBJ1-1; possible D gene TRBD1, 5 bases. The CDR3 runs to 16 residues. Germline loops: CDR1 MDHEN, CDR2 SYDVKM. V dropped 4 bases and J dropped 7 bases, with 22 bases sitting between them. The DNA of the CDR3 is TGTGCCAGCAGTTCGTATTGGGAACCCGGGACGGATGAAGCTTTCTTT. Translating it yields CASSSYWEPGTDEAFF.

J is TRBJ2-2 and V is TRBV6-5; D not certain. The length of the CDR3 is 12 residues. Germline CDR1 and CDR2: MNHEY and SVGAGI. The V end was cut by 0 bases, the J end by 7 bases, with 3 bases between. CDR3 DNA: TGTGCCAGCAGTTACTCCATCGGGGAGCTGTTTTTT. Translating gives CASSYSIGELFF.